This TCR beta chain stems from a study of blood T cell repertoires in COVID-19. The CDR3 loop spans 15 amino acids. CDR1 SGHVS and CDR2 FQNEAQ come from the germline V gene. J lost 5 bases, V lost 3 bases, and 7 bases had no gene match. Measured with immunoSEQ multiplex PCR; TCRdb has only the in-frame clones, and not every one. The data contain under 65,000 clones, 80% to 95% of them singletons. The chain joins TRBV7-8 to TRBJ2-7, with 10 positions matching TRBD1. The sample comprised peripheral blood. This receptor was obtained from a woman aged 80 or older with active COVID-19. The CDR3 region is CASSLSLTGGDEQYF. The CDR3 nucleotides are TGTGCCAGCAGCTTGTCGTTGACAGGGGGCGACGAGCAGTACTTC.